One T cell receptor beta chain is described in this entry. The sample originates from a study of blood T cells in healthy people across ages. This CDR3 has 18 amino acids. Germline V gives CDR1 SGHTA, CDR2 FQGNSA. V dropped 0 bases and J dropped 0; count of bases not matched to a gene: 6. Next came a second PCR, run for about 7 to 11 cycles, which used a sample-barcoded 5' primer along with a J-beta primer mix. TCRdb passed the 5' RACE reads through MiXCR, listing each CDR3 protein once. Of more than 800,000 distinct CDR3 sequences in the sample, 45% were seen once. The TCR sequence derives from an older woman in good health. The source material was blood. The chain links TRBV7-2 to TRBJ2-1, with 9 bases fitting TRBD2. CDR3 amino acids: CASSLAHSGGISYNEQFF. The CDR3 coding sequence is TGTGCCAGCAGCTTAGCACACAGCGGGGGGATCTCCTACAATGAGCAGTTCTTC. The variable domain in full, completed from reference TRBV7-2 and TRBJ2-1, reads GAGVSQSPSNKVTEKGKDVELRCDPISGHTALYWYRQSLGQGLEFLIYFQGNSAPDKSGLPSDRFSAERTGGSVSTLTIQRTQQEDSAVYLCASSLAHSGGISYNEQFFGPGTRLTVL.